This is a list of T cell receptor beta chains from one sample in a study of T cell changes during pregnancy in multiple sclerosis. Here immunoSEQ multiplex PCR was the method, and the copy in TCRdb shows in-frame clones only, minus some. The data show about 20,000 clones, approximately 91% seen once. The material sequenced was CD8+ T cells from peripheral blood mononuclear cells, taken after pregnancy. Receptor source: a female donor in good health, enrolled as a control in a pregnancy study. CDR3s leave out the opening cysteine and the closing phenylalanine or tryptophan. Clone size appears in some rows only: once, few, many, or a class for an expanded clone.

TRBV6-1,few,TRBJ2-7,ASSEGTGGYEQY
TRBV9,.,TRBJ2-2,ASSVNPDRANTGELF
TRBV6-4,.,TRBJ2-1,ASAFSGAYNEQF
TRBV7-2,.,TRBJ1-2,ASSLGGTGVTGYT
TRBV7-9,.,TRBJ2-1,ASRLGGGRNEQF
TRBV27,.,TRBJ2-1,ASSLPGQGRNEQF
TRBV27,.,TRBJ2-3,ASRATDTQY
TRBV6-1,.,TRBJ1-3,ASSETALGGNTIY
TRBV9,.,TRBJ1-6,ASSVSSSYNSPLH
TRBV7-8,once,TRBJ2-1,ASSVRDRVNEQF
TRBV30,.,TRBJ1-2,AWSTERYGYT
TRBV14,.,TRBJ2-1,ASSPSGIPPNEQF
TRBV19,medium-sized,TRBJ1-5,ASNWGASNQPQH
TRBV9,once,TRBJ2-5,ASSPLRGSRETQY
TRBV10-3,.,TRBJ2-2,ATGGQIVEDAGELF
TRBV19,.,TRBJ2-1,ASSIGQGREQF
TRBV25-1,.,TRBJ2-7,ASSGISDRETYEQY
TRBV4-1,few,TRBJ2-2,ASSQDAAGVLPGELF
TRBV7-6,.,TRBJ1-1,ASSPGTGGYTEAF
TRBV2,.,TRBJ2-1,ASSGTSADEQF
TRBV7-9,.,TRBJ2-7,ASSGGTGVHEQY
TRBV27,.,TRBJ2-5,ASSLNRGRIETQY
TRBV27,.,TRBJ2-1,ASSFAGTSSSRGEQF
TRBV7-9,.,TRBJ2-7,ASSSGTYEQY
TRBV4-1,.,TRBJ2-7,ASSQDPGSYEQY
TRBV9,.,TRBJ1-1,ASSLTDTEAF
TRBV27,.,TRBJ2-5,ASSLSSGGTKETQY
TRBV7-9,.,TRBJ1-5,ASSPGTLSNQPQH
TRBV5-8,.,TRBJ2-3,AGRDRSTDTQY
TRBV6-6,.,TRBJ1-2,ASSYRVRTYGYT
TRBV27,.,TRBJ2-6,ASSPLRGPSGANVLT
TRBV2,.,TRBJ2-2,ASREQGAWGTGELF
TRBV7-2,.,TRBJ1-4,ASSLNLIEKLF
TRBV6-1,.,TRBJ2-4,ASSELDIKNIQY
TRBV7-9,.,TRBJ2-7,ASSSSLYLPYEQY
TRBV7-8,.,TRBJ2-3,ASSGGPEVDTQY
TRBV7-9,.,TRBJ2-2,ASSLDTNTGELF
TRBV9,.,TRBJ2-7,ASSPGERNYEQY
TRBV9,.,TRBJ2-1,ASSMSGVTYNEQF
TRBV4-2,.,TRBJ2-2,ASSQDETLGELF
TRBV6-1,.,TRBJ2-7,ASSEGSGEVHEQY
TRBV5-4,.,TRBJ2-7,ASSLAKGTWEQY
TRBV5-5,.,TRBJ1-5,ASSLVQKSNQPQH
TRBV5-6,.,TRBJ2-6,ASSLDISGANVLT
TRBV19,.,TRBJ1-5,ASRLDSYQPQH
TRBV4-2,.,TRBJ2-1,ASSQDSTSSNEQF
TRBV27,.,TRBJ1-4,ASSLLGRGDEKLF
TRBV19,.,TRBJ1-1,ASSISGPTAGATEAF
TRBV4-2,once,TRBJ2-7,ASSQGEGAYEQY
TRBV27,few,TRBJ2-7,ASSLSGGGYEQY
TRBV7-9,.,TRBJ1-5,ASSPGTGSNQPQH
TRBV6-5,few,TRBJ2-7,ASSPWDRPYEQY
TRBV19,.,TRBJ1-2,ASSPWTGVVNYGYT
TRBV27,.,TRBJ2-3,ASSYFGATDTQY
TRBV7-9,once,TRBJ2-7,ASSVGGATYEQY